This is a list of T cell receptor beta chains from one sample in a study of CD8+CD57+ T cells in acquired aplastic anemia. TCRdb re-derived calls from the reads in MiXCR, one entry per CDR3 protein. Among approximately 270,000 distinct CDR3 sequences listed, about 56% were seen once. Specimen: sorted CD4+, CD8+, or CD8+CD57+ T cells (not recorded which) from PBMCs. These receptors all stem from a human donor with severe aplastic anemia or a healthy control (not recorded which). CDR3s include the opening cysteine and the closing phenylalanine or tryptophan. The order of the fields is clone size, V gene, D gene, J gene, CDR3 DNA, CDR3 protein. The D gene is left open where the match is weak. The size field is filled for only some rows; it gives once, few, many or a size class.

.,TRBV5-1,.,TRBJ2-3,TGCGCCAGCAGCTTGGTTATGAGCAGGAGCACAGATACGCAGTATTTT,CASSLVMSRSTDTQYF
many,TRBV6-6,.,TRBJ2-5,TGTGCCAGCAGTTACGCCAGGGGGGTCCAAGAGACCCAGTACTTC,CASSYARGVQETQYF
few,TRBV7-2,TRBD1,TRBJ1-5,TGTGCCAGCAGCTCTGGGACAGGAAGCAATCAGCCCCAGCATTTT,CASSSGTGSNQPQHF
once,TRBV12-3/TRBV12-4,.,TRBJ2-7,TGTGCCAGCAGCCGGTACAGGGTTTACGAGCAGTACTTC,CASSRYRVYEQYF
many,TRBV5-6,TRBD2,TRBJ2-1,TGTGCCAGCAGTTGGCCGGGACTAGCGATAAACAATGAGCAGTTCTTC,CASSWPGLAINNEQFF
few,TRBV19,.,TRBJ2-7,TGTGCCAGTAGTTCGGTGGGAGCCTACGAGCAGTACTTC,CASSSVGAYEQYF
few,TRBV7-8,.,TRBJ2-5,TGTGCCAGCAGCTCCAGGGTGAGGGGAGAGACCCAGTACTTC,CASSSRVRGETQYF
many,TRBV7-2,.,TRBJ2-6,TGTGCCAGCAGCTCCGATGGGGCCAACGTCCTGACTTTC,CASSSDGANVLTF
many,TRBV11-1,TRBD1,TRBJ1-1,TGTGCCAGCCGGAGGACAGGGCACACTGAAGCTTTCTTT,CASRRTGHTEAFF
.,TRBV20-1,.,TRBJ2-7,TGCAGTGCCCGGACTTCGAGCGGAGAGCAGTACTTC,CSARTSSGEQYF
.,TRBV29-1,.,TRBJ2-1,TGCAGCGTATACGGGGCTTTCTGGTACAATGAGCAGTTCTTC,CSVYGAFWYNEQFF
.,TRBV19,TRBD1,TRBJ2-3,TGTGCCAGTAGTACCGGACAGGGGGCTTGGGGAGATACGCAGTATTTT,CASSTGQGAWGDTQYF
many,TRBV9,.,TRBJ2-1,TGTGCCAGCAGCGTAGGGGGGACACTCTACAATGAGCAGTTCTTC,CASSVGGTLYNEQFF
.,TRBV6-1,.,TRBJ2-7,TGTGCCAGCAGTGAAGGGTTAGCGGTTGACTACGAGCAGTACTTC,CASSEGLAVDYEQYF
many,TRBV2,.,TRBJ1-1,TGTGCCAGCAGTGGAATTGGTGGAGGGTACACTGAAGCTTTCTTT,CASSGIGGGYTEAFF
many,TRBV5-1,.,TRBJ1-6,TGCGCCAGCAGCTTGGATGTTCCCGATAATTCACCCCTCCACTTT,CASSLDVPDNSPLHF
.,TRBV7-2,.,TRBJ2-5,TGTGCCAGCAGTCTTAGGACTAAAGAGACCCAGTACTTC,CASSLRTKETQYF
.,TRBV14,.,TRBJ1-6,TGTGCCAGCAGCCACGGGGGCGCGAATTCACCCCTCCACTTT,CASSHGGANSPLHF
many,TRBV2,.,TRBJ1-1,TGTGCCAGCAGTGAACCGAAAGTTTCAGGGAACACTGAAGCTTTCTTT,CASSEPKVSGNTEAFF
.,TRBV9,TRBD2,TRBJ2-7,TGTGCCAGCAGCGTAGGCGCTAGCGGGGACTACGAGCAGTACTTC,CASSVGASGDYEQYF
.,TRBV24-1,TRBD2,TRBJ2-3,TGTGCCACCAGTGATCCTAGCGGGAACACAGATACGCAGTATTTT,CATSDPSGNTDTQYF
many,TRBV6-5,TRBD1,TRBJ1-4,TGTGCCAGCAGTTACTCCGGGACAGAGAATGAAAAACTGTTTTTT,CASSYSGTENEKLFF
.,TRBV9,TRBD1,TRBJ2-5,TGTGCCAGCAGCTTCAGTAAGGGGGCGAAAGGAGAGACCCAGTACTTC,CASSFSKGAKGETQYF
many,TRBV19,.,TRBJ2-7,TGTGCCAGTAGTATTACAGGGATCCCCTACGAGCAGTACTTC,CASSITGIPYEQYF
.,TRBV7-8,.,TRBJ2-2,TGTGCCAGCAGCTTTGTGGGGGACAACACCGGGGAGCTGTTTTTT,CASSFVGDNTGELFF
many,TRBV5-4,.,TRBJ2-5,TGTGCCAGCAGCTTGGGACTCCAAGAGACCCAGTACTTC,CASSLGLQETQYF
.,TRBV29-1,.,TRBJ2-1,TGCAGCGTCTTTAATAATGAGCAGTTCTTC,CSVFNNEQFF
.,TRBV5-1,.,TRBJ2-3,TGCGCCAGCAGCTCTACCGGGGAACCTAGCACAGATACGCAGTATTTT,CASSSTGEPSTDTQYF
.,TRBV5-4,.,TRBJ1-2,TGTGCCAGCAGTCCTATCGGGGGTGGCTACACCTTC,CASSPIGGGYTF
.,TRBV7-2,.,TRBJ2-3,TGTGCCAGCAGCCGAACGGGGCTGAATACGCAGTATTTT,CASSRTGLNTQYF
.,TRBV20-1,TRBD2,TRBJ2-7,TGCAGTGCGCTTAGCGGGAGCTCCTACGAGCAGTACTTC,CSALSGSSYEQYF
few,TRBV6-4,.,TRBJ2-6,TGTGCCAGCAGTGACCAGGGGTTTGGGGCCAACGTCCTGACTTTC,CASSDQGFGANVLTF
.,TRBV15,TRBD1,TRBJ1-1,TGTGCCACCAGCGATGGGACAGTCTCCCTAGGAGCTTTCTTT,CATSDGTVSLGAFF
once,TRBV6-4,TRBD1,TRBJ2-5,TGTGCCAGCAGCCAGGGGGACAGGGGTACTGAAGAGACCCAGTACTTC,CASSQGDRGTEETQYF
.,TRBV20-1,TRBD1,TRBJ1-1,TGCAGTGCGAACAGGGGGCTGAACACTGAAGCTTTCTTT,CSANRGLNTEAFF
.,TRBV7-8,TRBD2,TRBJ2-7,TGTGCCAGCAGCTTATTAGTCCCCGGGACTAGCGGGAGTCGTGGGTTGTACGAGCAGTACTTC,CASSLLVPGTSGSRGLYEQYF
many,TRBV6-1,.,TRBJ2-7,TGTGCCAGCAGTTTCAGTGCCGTGGACGAGCAGTACTTC,CASSFSAVDEQYF
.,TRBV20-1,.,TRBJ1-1,TGCAGTGCTAGAGAACAGCAGGGCACTGAAGCTTTCTTT,CSAREQQGTEAFF
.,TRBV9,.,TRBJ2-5,TGTGCCAGCAGTGACGACGGGGGAAGCAATCAGCCCCAGTACTTC,CASSDDGGSNQPQYF
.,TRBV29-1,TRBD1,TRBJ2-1,TGCAGCGCGGGGACAGGGAAATACAATGAGCAGTTCTTC,CSAGTGKYNEQFF
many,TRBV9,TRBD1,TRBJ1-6,TGTGCCAGCAGCCCAGGGGGGGGACAGGGCTATTCACCCCTCCACTTT,CASSPGGGQGYSPLHF
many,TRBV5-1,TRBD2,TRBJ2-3,TGCGCCAGCAGCTTGCCTAGCGGGACCACAGATACGCAGTATTTT,CASSLPSGTTDTQYF
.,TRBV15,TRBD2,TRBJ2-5,TGTGCCACCACAGGAAAGAGCGGGGAGTCAATACAAGAGACCCAGTACTTC,CATTGKSGESIQETQYF
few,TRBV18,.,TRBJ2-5,TGTGCCAGCTCACCAGGTTTTTGGCAAGAGACCCAGTACTTC,CASSPGFWQETQYF
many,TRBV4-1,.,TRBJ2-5,TGCGCCAGCAGCCAAGAAGGAGGACTGAGGGAAGAGACCCAGTACTTC,CASSQEGGLREETQYF
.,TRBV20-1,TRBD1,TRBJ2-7,TGCAGTGCTAGAGATCTTATGGGACAGGGCGAGGATGGGTACGAGCAGTACTTC,CSARDLMGQGEDGYEQYF
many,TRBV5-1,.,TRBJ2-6,TGCGCCAGCAGCTTCAAAAGTACAACCTCTGGGGCCAACGTCCTGACTTTC,CASSFKSTTSGANVLTF
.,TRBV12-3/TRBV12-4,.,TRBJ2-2,TGTGCCAGCAGTTTCGATAAAGGGGTCACCGGGGAGCTGTTTTTT,CASSFDKGVTGELFF
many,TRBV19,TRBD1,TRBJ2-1,TGTGCCAGTAGTGCCCGGGGACAGGGAACCAACAATGAGCAGTTCTTC,CASSARGQGTNNEQFF
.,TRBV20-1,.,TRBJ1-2,TGCAGTGGTCTGGTCAGGGGCTATGGCTACACCTTC,CSGLVRGYGYTF
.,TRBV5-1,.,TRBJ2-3,TGCGCCAGCAGCTTGGCCTTAGGGCCCACAGATACGCAGTATTTT,CASSLALGPTDTQYF
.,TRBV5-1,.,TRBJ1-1,TGCGCCAGCAGCCTCGATCAGACTGCATTTGAAGCTTTCTTT,CASSLDQTAFEAFF
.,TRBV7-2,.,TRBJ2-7,TGTGCCAGCAGCCAGGGGACTTCCTACGAGCAGTACTTC,CASSQGTSYEQYF
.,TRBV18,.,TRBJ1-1,TGTGCCAGCTCACCACCGGCGATACGGATAAGGAACACTGAAGCTTCCTTT,CASSPPAIRIRNTEASF
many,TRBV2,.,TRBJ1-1,TGTGCCAGCAGTGTTGCGGGGACGGGTGAAGCTTTCTTT,CASSVAGTGEAFF
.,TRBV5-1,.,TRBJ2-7,TGTGCCAGCAGCTTCCTCCCTGGCAGGGCAGCCTACGAGCAGTACTTC,CASSFLPGRAAYEQYF
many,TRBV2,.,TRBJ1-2,TGTGCCAGCAGTGAAGCGACCCAGCCGCTAGACTACACCTTC,CASSEATQPLDYTF
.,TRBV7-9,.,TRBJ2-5,TGTGCCAGCAGCTTAGTACTGCGGGCAGGAGAGACCCAGTACTTC,CASSLVLRAGETQYF
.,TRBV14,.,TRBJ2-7,TGTGCCAGCAGCCCCATAGGGGTAGCGGCCTCCTACGAGCAGTACTTC,CASSPIGVAASYEQYF